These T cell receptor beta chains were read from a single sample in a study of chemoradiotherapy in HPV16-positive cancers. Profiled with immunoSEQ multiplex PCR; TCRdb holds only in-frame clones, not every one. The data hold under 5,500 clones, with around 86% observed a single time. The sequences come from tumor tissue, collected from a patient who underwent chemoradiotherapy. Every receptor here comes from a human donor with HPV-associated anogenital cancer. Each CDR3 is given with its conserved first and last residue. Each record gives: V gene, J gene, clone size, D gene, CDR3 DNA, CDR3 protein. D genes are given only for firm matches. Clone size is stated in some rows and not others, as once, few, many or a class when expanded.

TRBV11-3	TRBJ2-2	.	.	TGTGCCAGCAGCTTAGTAGCCGCGGCGAACACCGGGGAGCTGTTTTTT	CASSLVAAANTGELFF
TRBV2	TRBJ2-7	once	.	TGTGCCAGCAGGTACCACTTGGAGCAGTACTTC	CASRYHLEQYF
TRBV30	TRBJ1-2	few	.	TGTGCCTCGAACTATGGCTACACCTTC	CASNYGYTF
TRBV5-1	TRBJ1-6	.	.	TGCGCCAGCAGCTACTCCAGGGACTTCTCTATTTCACCCCTCCACTTT	CASSYSRDFSISPLHF
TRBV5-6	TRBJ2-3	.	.	TGTGCCAGCAGCTTGGGGGAGCTTCGGTTGGCCGCAGATACGCAGTATTTT	CASSLGELRLAADTQYF
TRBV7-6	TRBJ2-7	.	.	TGTGCCAGCAGCTTAGTGCTTGGGACGGACGCCTACGAGCAGTACTTC	CASSLVLGTDAYEQYF
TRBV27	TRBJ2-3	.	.	TGTGCCAGCAGTTTTCCTGGACAGTTGAGCACAGATACGCAGTATTTT	CASSFPGQLSTDTQYF
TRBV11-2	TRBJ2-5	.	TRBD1	TGTGCCAGCAGCTTCGGACAGGGACAGGGAGAGACCCAGTACTTC	CASSFGQGQGETQYF
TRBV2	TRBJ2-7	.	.	TGTGCCAGCAGTGTCCATGGTGGCTACGAGCAGTACTTC	CASSVHGGYEQYF
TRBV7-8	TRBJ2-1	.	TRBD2	TGTGCCAGCAGCTTAGAACTAGCGGCCTATAATGAGCAGTTCTTC	CASSLELAAYNEQFF
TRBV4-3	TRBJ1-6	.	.	TGCGCCAGCTCTGGGAGTTTCTATAATTCACCCCTCCACTTT	CASSGSFYNSPLHF
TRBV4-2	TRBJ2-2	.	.	TGTGCCAGCAGCCAAAGTTCCACCGGGGAGCTGTTTTTT	CASSQSSTGELFF
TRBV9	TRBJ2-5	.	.	TGTGCCAGCAGCTCGCCCGACAGGCAAGAGACCCAGTACTTC	CASSSPDRQETQYF
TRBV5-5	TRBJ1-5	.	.	TGTGCCAGCAGCTTAACCAATCAGCCCCAGCATTTT	CASSLTNQPQHF
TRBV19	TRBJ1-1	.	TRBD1	TGTGCCAGTAGTCTCCGACAGGGCTCTGAAGCTTTCTTT	CASSLRQGSEAFF
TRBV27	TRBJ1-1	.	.	TGTGCCAGCAGTCTCGCAATGGGAACTGAAGCTTTCTTT	CASSLAMGTEAFF
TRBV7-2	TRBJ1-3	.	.	TGTGCCAGCAGCTTACCAGGCTCTGGAAACACCATATATTTT	CASSLPGSGNTIYF
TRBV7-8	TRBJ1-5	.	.	TGTGCCAGCAGCTTAAAGAGGGGGGACAATCAGCCCCAGCATTTT	CASSLKRGDNQPQHF
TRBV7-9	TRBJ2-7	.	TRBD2	TGTGCCAGCAGCCCACAGGGACTAGCGGGAGACGAGCAGTACTTC	CASSPQGLAGDEQYF
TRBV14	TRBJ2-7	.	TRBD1	TGTGCCAGCAGCCATGGCCGGGACAGACTCTACGAGCAGTACTTC	CASSHGRDRLYEQYF
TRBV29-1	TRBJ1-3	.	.	TGTGCGGGGGGCTCTGGAAACACCATATATTTT	CAGGSGNTIYF
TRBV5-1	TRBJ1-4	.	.	TGCGCCAGCAGCCCCGGCGAGTTTAATGAAAAACTGTTTTTT	CASSPGEFNEKLFF
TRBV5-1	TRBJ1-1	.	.	TGCGCCAGCAGCATGGACATATCGAACACTGAAGCTTTCTTT	CASSMDISNTEAFF
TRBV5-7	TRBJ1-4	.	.	TGTGCCAGCAGCTCCCTAGGACACTGGGGGCGTGAAAAACTGTTTTTT	CASSSLGHWGREKLFF
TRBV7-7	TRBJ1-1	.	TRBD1	TGTGCTAGCAGCAGGACAGGGGGCACTGAAGCTTTCTTT	CASSRTGGTEAFF
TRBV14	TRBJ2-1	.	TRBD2	TGTGCCAGCAGCTCATCTACCGGGACTAGCGGGAGGGTCCAGGTATACAATGAGCAGTTCTTC	CASSSSTGTSGRVQVYNEQFF
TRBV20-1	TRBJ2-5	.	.	TGCAGTGCTAGCAGGGAAGAGACCCAGTACTTC	CSASREETQYF
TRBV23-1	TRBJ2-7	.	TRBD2	TGCGCCAGCAGTCACAAACTAGCGGGAGTCTACGAGCAGTACTTC	CASSHKLAGVYEQYF
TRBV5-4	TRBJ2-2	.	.	TGTGCCAGCTCGGACAGGGAGGGCACCGGGGAGCTGTTTTTT	CASSDREGTGELFF
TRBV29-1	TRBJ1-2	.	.	TGCAGCGTCGCCGACAGCACGAGTGGCTACACCTTC	CSVADSTSGYTF
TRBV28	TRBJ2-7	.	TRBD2	TGTGCCAGCAGTTCTTTCTATTTGGCGGGGGTTAGGTACGAGCAGTACTTC	CASSSFYLAGVRYEQYF
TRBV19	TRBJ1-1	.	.	TGTGCCAGTAGTAGGGGATTGAACACTGAAGCTTTCTTT	CASSRGLNTEAFF
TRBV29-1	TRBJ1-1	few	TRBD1	TGCAGCGTTGGGACAGGGGGTGCACTCACTGAAGCTTTCTTT	CSVGTGGALTEAFF
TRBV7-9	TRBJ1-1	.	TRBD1	TGTGCCAGCAGCCCTCGACAGGGGAAGAACACTGAAGCTTTCTTT	CASSPRQGKNTEAFF
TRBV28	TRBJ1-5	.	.	TGTGCCAGTGCCGAGGGGGGGGACAATCAGCCCCAGCATTTT	CASAEGGDNQPQHF
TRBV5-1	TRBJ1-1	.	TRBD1	TGCGCCAGCAGCTTTTATGGACAGGTGAACACTGAAGCTTTCTTT	CASSFYGQVNTEAFF
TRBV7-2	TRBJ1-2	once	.	TGTGCCAGCAGCTTAATTGCCAGGGAGAATGGCTACACCTTC	CASSLIARENGYTF
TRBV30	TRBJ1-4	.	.	TGTGCCTGGAGTGTGGGGTCAGGGGTGAATGAAAAACTGTTTTTT	CAWSVGSGVNEKLFF
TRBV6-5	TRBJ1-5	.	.	TGTGCCAGCAGTACGCGGACAGAGCCCCAGCATTTT	CASSTRTEPQHF
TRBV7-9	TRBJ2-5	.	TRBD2	TGTGCCAGCAGCTTCTCCACAATGGTAGCGGGCGGCCAAGAGACCCAGTACTTC	CASSFSTMVAGGQETQYF
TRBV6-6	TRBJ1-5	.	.	TGTGCCAGCATCGACGGAGCGAGGGTTAGCAATCAGCCCCAGCATTTT	CASIDGARVSNQPQHF
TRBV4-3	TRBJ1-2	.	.	TGCGCCAGCAGCCTCTTAGTCACGGCCAGGGACGGCTACACCTTC	CASSLLVTARDGYTF
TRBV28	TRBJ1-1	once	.	TGTGCCAGCAGTTTAAACAGGGCTGAAGCTTTCTTT	CASSLNRAEAFF
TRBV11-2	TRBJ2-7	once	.	TGTGCCAGCAGCCTAGCCCGAGTAGCCTACGAGCAGTACTTC	CASSLARVAYEQYF
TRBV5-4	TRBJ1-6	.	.	TGTGCCAGCAGCCCCGAGGAGGGCAGCTCCTATAATTCACCCCTCCACTTT	CASSPEEGSSYNSPLHF
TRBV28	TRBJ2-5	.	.	TGTGCCAGCAGTTTCAGTGGGACATCTTTAATCTGGCAAGAGACCCAGTACTTC	CASSFSGTSLIWQETQYF
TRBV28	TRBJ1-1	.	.	TGTGCCAGCAGTTCCGCCGGACACACTGAAGCTTTCTTT	CASSSAGHTEAFF
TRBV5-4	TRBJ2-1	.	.	TGTGCCAGCAGGTCCGACTCGTACAATGAGCAGTTCTTC	CASRSDSYNEQFF
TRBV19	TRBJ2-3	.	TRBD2	TGTGCCACTGATGGGGGGGGTGACGCAGATACGCAGTATTTT	CATDGGGDADTQYF
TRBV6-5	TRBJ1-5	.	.	TGTGCCAGCAGCCCTACCCGGGCGGGCAATCAGCCCCAGCATTTT	CASSPTRAGNQPQHF
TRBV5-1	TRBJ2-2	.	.	TGCGCCAGCAGCTTGGCCGTTGGAGGCGGGGAGCTGTTTTTT	CASSLAVGGGELFF
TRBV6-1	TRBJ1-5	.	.	TGTGCCAGCACGGAGTATAGCAATCAGCCCCAGCATTTT	CASTEYSNQPQHF
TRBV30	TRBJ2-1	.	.	TGTGCCTGGAACCCCCGTACAAATGAGCAGTTCTTC	CAWNPRTNEQFF
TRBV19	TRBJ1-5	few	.	TGTGCCAGTAGGGGGGGGCTCGGCAATCAGCCCCAGCATTTT	CASRGGLGNQPQHF
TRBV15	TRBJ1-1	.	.	TGTGCCACCAGCAGAGGCTACGACACTGAAGCTTTCTTT	CATSRGYDTEAFF
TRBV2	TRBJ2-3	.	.	TGTGCCAGCAGTGAAGGCGGGACTCCCAGCACAGATACGCAGTATTTT	CASSEGGTPSTDTQYF